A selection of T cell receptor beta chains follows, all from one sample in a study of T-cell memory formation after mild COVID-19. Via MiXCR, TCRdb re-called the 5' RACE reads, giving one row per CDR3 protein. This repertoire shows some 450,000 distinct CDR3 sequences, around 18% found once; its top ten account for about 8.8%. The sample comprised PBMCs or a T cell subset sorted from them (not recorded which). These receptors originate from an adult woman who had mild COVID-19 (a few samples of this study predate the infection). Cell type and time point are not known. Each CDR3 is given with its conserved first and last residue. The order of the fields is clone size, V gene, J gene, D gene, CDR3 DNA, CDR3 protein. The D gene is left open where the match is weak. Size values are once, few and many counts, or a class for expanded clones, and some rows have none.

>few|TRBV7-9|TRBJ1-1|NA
TGTGCCAGCAGCTTAACATCGGGGGGCACTGAAGCTTTCTTT
CASSLTSGGTEAFF
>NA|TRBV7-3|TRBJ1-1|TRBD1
TGTGCCAGCAGCGCCTCAGGGGGAGTTACTGAAGCTTTCTTT
CASSASGGVTEAFF
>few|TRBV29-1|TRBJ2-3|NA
TGCAGCGTTCGGGGTTCTTCTAGCGGCACAGATACGCAGTATTTT
CSVRGSSSGTDTQYF
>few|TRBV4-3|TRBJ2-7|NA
TGCGCCAGCAGCCAAGATCATACAGTGGGGGAGCAGTACTTC
CASSQDHTVGEQYF
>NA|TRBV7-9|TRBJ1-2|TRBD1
TGTGCCAGCAGCTTAGGGCGGACAGGGAACGGCTACACCTTC
CASSLGRTGNGYTF
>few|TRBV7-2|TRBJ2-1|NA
TGTGCCAGCAGTGCTAACGGGGGCGAGCGGCAGTTCTTC
CASSANGGERQFF
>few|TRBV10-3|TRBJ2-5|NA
TGTGCCATCAGTGAACAAAGCGGGGAGACCCAGTACTTC
CAISEQSGETQYF
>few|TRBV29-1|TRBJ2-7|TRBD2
TGCAGCGTTGAAGATCGCGGGGAGGGCTACGAGCAGTACTTC
CSVEDRGEGYEQYF
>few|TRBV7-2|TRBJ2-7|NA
TGTGCCAGCAGCTTAGGGGGGCGCCTCTACGAGCAGTACTTC
CASSLGGRLYEQYF
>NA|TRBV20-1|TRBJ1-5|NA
TGCAGTGCTAGAGGGTGGGACAGCAATCAGCCCCAGCATTTT
CSARGWDSNQPQHF
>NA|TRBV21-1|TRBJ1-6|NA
TGTGCCAGCAGCAAAGAAATGGGCAGGCCTCGGGATTCACCCCTCCACTTT
CASSKEMGRPRDSPLHF
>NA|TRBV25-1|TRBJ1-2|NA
TGTGCCAGCAGTGAGACCGGATACTATGGCTACACCTTC
CASSETGYYGYTF
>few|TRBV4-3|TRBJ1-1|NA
TGCGCCAGCAGCCAAGAAGTCTCGGGTGAAGCTTTCTTT
CASSQEVSGEAFF
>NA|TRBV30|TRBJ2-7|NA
TGTGCCTGGAGTACCCTACAGGGCCTCGCCTACGAGCAGTACTTC
CAWSTLQGLAYEQYF
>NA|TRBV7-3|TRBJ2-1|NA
TGTGCCAGCAGCTTATCGAGGACTGTCCCCGAGCAGTTCTTC
CASSLSRTVPEQFF
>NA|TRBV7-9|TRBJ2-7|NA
TGTGCCAGCAGCTTAGCCGGGGGACAGCGCTACGAGCAGTACTTC
CASSLAGGQRYEQYF
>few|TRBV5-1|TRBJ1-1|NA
TGCGCCAGCAGCTTGACAGGAACTATGAACACTGAAGCTTTCTTT
CASSLTGTMNTEAFF
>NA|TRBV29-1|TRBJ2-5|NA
TGCAGCGTTGAAGATTTCGAGACCCAGTACTTC
CSVEDFETQYF
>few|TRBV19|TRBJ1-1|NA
TGTGCCACCCGCCCCAACAGGGTTAGCGTGCGAACTGAAGCTTTCTTT
CATRPNRVSVRTEAFF
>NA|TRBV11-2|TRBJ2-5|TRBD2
TGTGCCAGCAGCACGACTAGCGGGGGGCAAGAGACCCAGTACTTC
CASSTTSGGQETQYF
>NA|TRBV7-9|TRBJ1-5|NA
TGTGCCAGCAGCTTAGTAGCCTCTACGCGAGAGGAATCTCAGCCCCAGCATTTT
CASSLVASTREESQPQHF
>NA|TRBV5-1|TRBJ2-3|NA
TGCGCCAGCAGCCCAGGAGGAATGGCAGATACGCAGTATTTT
CASSPGGMADTQYF
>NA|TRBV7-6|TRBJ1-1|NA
TGTGCCAGCAGCGCGAGGTATACGAGGGCCCGGAACACTGAAGCTTTCTTT
CASSARYTRARNTEAFF
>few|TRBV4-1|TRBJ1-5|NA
TGCGCCAGCAGCGAACGGACCGCCGGGGGGTCCCAGCATTTT
CASSERTAGGSQHF
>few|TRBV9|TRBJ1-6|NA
TGTGCCAGCAGTCCAGGGTCCCCCTCCTATAATTCACCCCTCCACTTT
CASSPGSPSYNSPLHF
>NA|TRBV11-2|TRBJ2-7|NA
TGTGCCAGCAGCCGAGGGGTCGGCTCCTACGAGCAGTACTTC
CASSRGVGSYEQYF
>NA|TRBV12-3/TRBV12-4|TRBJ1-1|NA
TGTGCCAGCAGTTTATCCAGCCCCACTGAAGCTTTCTTT
CASSLSSPTEAFF
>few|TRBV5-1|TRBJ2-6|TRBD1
TGCGCCAGCAGTACGACAGGGGGCGATGGGGCCAACGTCCTGACTTTC
CASSTTGGDGANVLTF
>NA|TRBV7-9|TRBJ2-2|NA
TGTGCCAGCAGCTTTGGCTCCTCCGGGGAGCTGTTTTTT
CASSFGSSGELFF
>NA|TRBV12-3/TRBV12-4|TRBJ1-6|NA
TGTGCCAGCAGTCAGGGACTCTGGAATTCACCCCTCCACTTT
CASSQGLWNSPLHF
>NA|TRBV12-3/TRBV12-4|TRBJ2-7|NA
TGTGCCAGCAGTATCAACAGGGACTACGAGCAGTACTTC
CASSINRDYEQYF
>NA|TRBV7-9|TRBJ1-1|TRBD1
TGTGCCAGCAGCTCCCCCAGGGGGCGCGGAGCTTTCTTT
CASSSPRGRGAFF
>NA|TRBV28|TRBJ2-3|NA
TGTGCCAGCAGTCCCTGGGACCCGAAAGCGTCATGGGCAGATACGCAGTATTTT
CASSPWDPKASWADTQYF
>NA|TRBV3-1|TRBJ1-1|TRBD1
TGTGCCAGCAGCCGCGGACAGGGGGACACTGAAGCTTTCTTT
CASSRGQGDTEAFF
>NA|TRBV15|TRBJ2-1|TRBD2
TGTGCCACCAGCAGAGCCTCCGGGGGGGCGGGAGTCAATGAGCAGTTCTTC
CATSRASGGAGVNEQFF
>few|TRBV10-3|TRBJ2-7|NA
TGTGCCATCAATGACAACTCCTACGAGCAGTACTTC
CAINDNSYEQYF
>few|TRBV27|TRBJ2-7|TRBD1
TGTGCCAGCAGTATTACCGGGACAGGGGACTACGAGCAGTACTTC
CASSITGTGDYEQYF
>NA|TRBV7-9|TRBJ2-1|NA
TGTGCCAGCAGCCTCCGGGACGGCTCCTACAATGAGCAGTTCTTC
CASSLRDGSYNEQFF
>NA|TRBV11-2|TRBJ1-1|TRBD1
TGTGCCAGCAGCTCATTCGGACAGGGGGCTTTTGGTGAAGCTTTCTTT
CASSSFGQGAFGEAFF
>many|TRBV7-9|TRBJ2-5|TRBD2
TGTGCCAGCAGCTCCCCGGAAGCGGGAGCAATGCAGACCCAGTACTTC
CASSSPEAGAMQTQYF
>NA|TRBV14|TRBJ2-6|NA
TGTGCCAGCAGCCTTGAGACAGGCTCCACTGTGGCCAACGTCCTGACTTTC
CASSLETGSTVANVLTF
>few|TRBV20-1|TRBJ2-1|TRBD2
TGCAGTGCTAGAGATCTCGAGCGGGAGAACAATGAGCAGTTCTTC
CSARDLERENNEQFF
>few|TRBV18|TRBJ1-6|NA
TGTGCCAGCTCACCTAACGGACACCCCGGGCCCCTCCACTTT
CASSPNGHPGPLHF
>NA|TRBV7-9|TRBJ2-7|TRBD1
TGTGCCAGCAGCTACGGGACAGGGGACGAGTACTTC
CASSYGTGDEYF
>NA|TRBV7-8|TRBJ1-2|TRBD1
TGTGCCAGCAGCTTTAGAGGACAGGGTTACGGCTACACCTTC
CASSFRGQGYGYTF
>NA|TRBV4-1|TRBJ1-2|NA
TGCGCCAGCAGCCAAGATTCCACGGGTTATGGCTACACCTTC
CASSQDSTGYGYTF
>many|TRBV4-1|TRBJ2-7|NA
TGCGCCAGCAGCCAAGGTCCCCCGATAGCGGACCGTGGGTACGAGCAGTACTTC
CASSQGPPIADRGYEQYF
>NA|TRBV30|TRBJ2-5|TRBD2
TGTGCCTGGAGAGAGCGGGGGAAAGAGACCCAGTACTTC
CAWRERGKETQYF
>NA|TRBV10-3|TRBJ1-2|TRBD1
TGTGCCATCAGGACGGGACAGAGTGCCGTAGTTAACTATGGCTACACCTTC
CAIRTGQSAVVNYGYTF
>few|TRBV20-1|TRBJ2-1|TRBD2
TGCAGTGCTCGCATACCCAGACTAGCGGGAGGACTATACAATGAGCAGTTCTTC
CSARIPRLAGGLYNEQFF
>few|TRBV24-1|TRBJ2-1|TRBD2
TGTGCCACCAGTGACTGGGGACTAGCGGGAGAGAAGCAGTTCTTC
CATSDWGLAGEKQFF
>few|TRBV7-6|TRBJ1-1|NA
TGTGCCATTCCAGACCCCGGACCAGACACTGAAGCTTTCTTT
CAIPDPGPDTEAFF
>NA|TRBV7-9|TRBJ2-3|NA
TGTGCCAGCAGCTTACGTGTGATGCTAGGCACAGATACGCAGTATTTT
CASSLRVMLGTDTQYF
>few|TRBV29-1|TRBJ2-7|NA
TGCAGCGTAAGGGGACCCACCTACGAGCAGTACTTC
CSVRGPTYEQYF
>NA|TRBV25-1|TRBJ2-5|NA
TGTGCCAGCAGGGGAATTGGAGAGACCCAGTACTTC
CASRGIGETQYF
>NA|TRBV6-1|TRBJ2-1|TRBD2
TGTGCCAGCAGGGGGACCGGGACTAGTCACTCGCAGAGCTCCTACAATGAGCAGTTCTTC
CASRGTGTSHSQSSYNEQFF
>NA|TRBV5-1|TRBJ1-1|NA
TGCGCCAGCAGACCCACAGGGAACACTGAAGCTTTCTTT
CASRPTGNTEAFF
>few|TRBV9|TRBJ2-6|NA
TGTGCCAGCAGCCCCCAAGACCGCGGTCCCTGGCTCGGGGCCAACGTCCTGACTTTC
CASSPQDRGPWLGANVLTF
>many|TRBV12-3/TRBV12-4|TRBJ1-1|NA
TGTGCCAGCAGGCCAACGACGGGTGGACCAAACACTGAAGCTTTCTTT
CASRPTTGGPNTEAFF